Listed below are T cell receptor beta chains from one sample, sequenced in a study of shared clonotypes between healthy human individuals. Produced via immunoSEQ multiplex PCR; TCRdb's table is partial and in-frame only. The sample includes around 1.1 million clones, approximately 80% of them seen just once. Sequenced sample: memory CD4+ T cells from PBMCs. The receptor set was obtained from a man between 18 and 29 years old in good health. Some clones in this sample may be carry-over from other donors' samples. Both conserved end residues are part of each CDR3. The D gene is left open where the match is weak. Rows may omit the clone size; those that give it use once, few, many or a size class.

CDR3nt: TGTGCCAGCAGTCCCTCCGTTGGGGGAACCTACGAGCAGTACTTC
CDR3aa: CASSPSVGGTYEQYF
d_gene: .
v_gene: TRBV28
abundance: .
j_gene: TRBJ2-7

CDR3nt: TGTGCCAGCTCCTGGGGGCAGGGGGCAAGAGAGACCCAGTACTTC
CDR3aa: CASSWGQGARETQYF
d_gene: TRBD1
v_gene: TRBV7-2
abundance: .
j_gene: TRBJ2-5

CDR3nt: TGTGCCAGCAGCCCCAGGTCCAACTCCTACGAGCAGTACTTC
CDR3aa: CASSPRSNSYEQYF
d_gene: .
v_gene: TRBV7-2
abundance: many
j_gene: TRBJ2-7

CDR3nt: TGTGCCAGCAGCCCAGGACTAGCGGGATACGGGGAGCTGTTTTTT
CDR3aa: CASSPGLAGYGELFF
d_gene: TRBD2
v_gene: TRBV7-3
abundance: .
j_gene: TRBJ2-2

CDR3nt: TGTGCCAGCAGCCTTGACGGGCCACCGAACACCGGGGAGCTGTTTTTT
CDR3aa: CASSLDGPPNTGELFF
d_gene: .
v_gene: TRBV11-3
abundance: .
j_gene: TRBJ2-2

CDR3nt: TGTGCCAGCAGCTTTAGCGGGAGGAAGTTGACAGATACGCAGTATTTT
CDR3aa: CASSFSGRKLTDTQYF
d_gene: TRBD2
v_gene: TRBV7-2
abundance: .
j_gene: TRBJ2-3

CDR3nt: TGTGCCAGCAGCTTTGGGGGGCGTTCCACAGATACGCAGTATTTT
CDR3aa: CASSFGGRSTDTQYF
d_gene: .
v_gene: TRBV11-1
abundance: .
j_gene: TRBJ2-3

CDR3nt: TGTTCAGCGACACAGGGAGCCAACACTGAAGCTTTCTTT
CDR3aa: CSATQGANTEAFF
d_gene: .
v_gene: TRBV6-6
abundance: many
j_gene: TRBJ1-1

CDR3nt: TGTGCCAGCAGCGTCGTGGGGGAAGAGACCCAGTACTTC
CDR3aa: CASSVVGEETQYF
d_gene: .
v_gene: TRBV7-9
abundance: .
j_gene: TRBJ2-5

CDR3nt: TGTGCCAGCAGGCCCTTGGACTCCGGGAGGAACGAGCAGTACTTC
CDR3aa: CASRPLDSGRNEQYF
d_gene: TRBD2
v_gene: TRBV6-5
abundance: few
j_gene: TRBJ2-7

CDR3nt: TGCAGTGCTAGGTCGTCCTACGAGCAGTACTTC
CDR3aa: CSARSSYEQYF
d_gene: .
v_gene: TRBV20-1
abundance: .
j_gene: TRBJ2-7

CDR3nt: TGTGCCAGCAGCAACCGAGGACTAGCGGGGCTTAGCACAGATACGCAGTATTTT
CDR3aa: CASSNRGLAGLSTDTQYF
d_gene: TRBD2
v_gene: TRBV27
abundance: .
j_gene: TRBJ2-3

CDR3nt: TGTGCCAGCAGCTCCGACCGGTACGAGCAGTACTTC
CDR3aa: CASSSDRYEQYF
d_gene: .
v_gene: TRBV11-1
abundance: .
j_gene: TRBJ2-7

CDR3nt: TGTGCCAGCAGCCTGCGATGGCAGGGGCAAGAGACCCAGTACTTC
CDR3aa: CASSLRWQGQETQYF
d_gene: .
v_gene: TRBV7-6
abundance: .
j_gene: TRBJ2-5

CDR3nt: TGTGCCAGTAGTATAGTAGGGAGGGATCAGCCCCAGCATTTT
CDR3aa: CASSIVGRDQPQHF
d_gene: .
v_gene: TRBV19
abundance: .
j_gene: TRBJ1-5

CDR3nt: TGTGCCATCAGTGACGGGACAGGGCTCGCTAACTATGGCTACACCTTC
CDR3aa: CAISDGTGLANYGYTF
d_gene: TRBD1
v_gene: TRBV10-3
abundance: .
j_gene: TRBJ1-2

CDR3nt: TGTGCCAGCAGAGGACTAGCGGGAGCCGGGGAGCTGTTTTTT
CDR3aa: CASRGLAGAGELFF
d_gene: TRBD2
v_gene: TRBV7-9
abundance: .
j_gene: TRBJ2-2

CDR3nt: TGTGCCAGCGGGAGAGGACTAGCGGGAGGTTGGAACACCGGGGAGCTGTTTTTT
CDR3aa: CASGRGLAGGWNTGELFF
d_gene: TRBD2
v_gene: TRBV28
abundance: .
j_gene: TRBJ2-2

CDR3nt: TGTGCCAGCAGCCAACCAGGGTCCGCAACTAATGAAAAACTGTTTTTT
CDR3aa: CASSQPGSATNEKLFF
d_gene: .
v_gene: TRBV5-5
abundance: .
j_gene: TRBJ1-4

CDR3nt: TGTGCCAGCAGCGAAGGCATCGGCGGGAACTCCTACAATGAGCAGTTCTTC
CDR3aa: CASSEGIGGNSYNEQFF
d_gene: .
v_gene: TRBV9
abundance: .
j_gene: TRBJ2-1

CDR3nt: TGTGCCAGCAGTTTATCGCGAGCGGGATCCACAGATACGCAGTATTTT
CDR3aa: CASSLSRAGSTDTQYF
d_gene: TRBD2
v_gene: TRBV28
abundance: many
j_gene: TRBJ2-3

CDR3nt: TGTGCCAGCAGGATAGCGGGAGGGCCGAACAATGAGCAGTTCTTC
CDR3aa: CASRIAGGPNNEQFF
d_gene: TRBD2
v_gene: TRBV2
abundance: .
j_gene: TRBJ2-1

CDR3nt: TGCAGCGTTGAAACAGTTGCCAAAAACATTCAGTACTTC
CDR3aa: CSVETVAKNIQYF
d_gene: .
v_gene: TRBV29-1
abundance: .
j_gene: TRBJ2-4

CDR3nt: TGTGCCAGCAGTTACCGGACAGGGAACTATGGCTACACCTTC
CDR3aa: CASSYRTGNYGYTF
d_gene: TRBD1
v_gene: TRBV6-6
abundance: few
j_gene: TRBJ1-2

CDR3nt: TGTGCCAGTAGTGCCCCGAGAACAGGCCTGAACACCGGGGAGCTGTTTTTT
CDR3aa: CASSAPRTGLNTGELFF
d_gene: .
v_gene: TRBV19
abundance: .
j_gene: TRBJ2-2

CDR3nt: TGTGCCAGCAGCAGACCGGGACTAGCGGACTCCTACAATGAGCAGTTCTTC
CDR3aa: CASSRPGLADSYNEQFF
d_gene: TRBD2
v_gene: TRBV5-6
abundance: .
j_gene: TRBJ2-1

CDR3nt: TGTGCCAGCAGCGTAGGACAGGGAGTCACTGGAAACACCATATATTTT
CDR3aa: CASSVGQGVTGNTIYF
d_gene: TRBD1
v_gene: TRBV9
abundance: .
j_gene: TRBJ1-3

CDR3nt: TGCAGTGCTAGAGAGGAAGGCGAGCAGTACTTC
CDR3aa: CSAREEGEQYF
d_gene: .
v_gene: TRBV20-1
abundance: .
j_gene: TRBJ2-7

CDR3nt: .
CDR3aa: CASSWASGSPKYF
d_gene: .
v_gene: TRBV7-3
abundance: .
j_gene: TRBJ2-4

CDR3nt: TGTGCCTGGAGTGTACTGGAGATCAATGAGCAGTTCTTC
CDR3aa: CAWSVLEINEQFF
d_gene: .
v_gene: TRBV30
abundance: .
j_gene: TRBJ2-1

CDR3nt: TGTGCCAGCAGCTCCCTGAGGACAGGAGGCTACAATGAGCAGTTCTTC
CDR3aa: CASSSLRTGGYNEQFF
d_gene: TRBD1
v_gene: TRBV7-8
abundance: once
j_gene: TRBJ2-1

CDR3nt: TGCGCCAGCAGCCCGGGCCTAGTTCCCGTTCCCTCCACCGGGGAGCTGTTTTTT
CDR3aa: CASSPGLVPVPSTGELFF
d_gene: .
v_gene: TRBV10-1
abundance: .
j_gene: TRBJ2-2